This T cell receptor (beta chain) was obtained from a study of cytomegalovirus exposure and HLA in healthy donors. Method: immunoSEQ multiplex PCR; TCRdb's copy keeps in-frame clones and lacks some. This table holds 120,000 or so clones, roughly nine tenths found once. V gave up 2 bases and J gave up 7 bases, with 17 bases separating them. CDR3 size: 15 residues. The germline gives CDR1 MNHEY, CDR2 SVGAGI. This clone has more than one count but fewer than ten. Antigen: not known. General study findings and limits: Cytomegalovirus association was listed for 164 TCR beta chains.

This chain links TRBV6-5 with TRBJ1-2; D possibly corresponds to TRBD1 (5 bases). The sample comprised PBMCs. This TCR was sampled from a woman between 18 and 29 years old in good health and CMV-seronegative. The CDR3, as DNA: TGTGCCAGCAGTTACCTGCGCAGGGCGGTAATTGGCTACACCTTC. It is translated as CASSYLRRAVIGYTF.